What follows are 20 T cell receptor beta chains derived from one specimen sequenced in a study of cytomegalovirus exposure and HLA in healthy donors. PCR amplification relied on 60 Vbeta primers (plus 13 Jbeta primers). Only in-frame clones appear in the TCRdb table, and some are missing; sequencing was by immunoSEQ multiplex PCR. This table holds 130,000 or so clones, approximately 84% found once. Sequencing was performed on PBMCs. Receptors originate from a woman under 30 in good health and CMV-seronegative.

The rearrangement joins TRBV6-6 to TRBJ1-5; TRBD1 matches 11 bases. J was trimmed by 7 bases and V by 5 bases; bases with no gene match: 4. Germline V CDR1 and CDR2: MNHNY, SVGAGI (reference sequence). The CDR3 length is 14 residues. CDR3 DNA: TGTGCCAGCAGTGGGACAGGGGGAAAACAGCCCCAGCATTTT. Its translation is CASSGTGGKQPQHF.

This clone was detected only a few times. The chain uses TRBV27 and TRBJ2-7; D might be TRBD2 (5 bases). CDR1 and CDR2 (germline): MNHEY, SMNVEV (reference sequence). The V gene lost 5 bases and the J gene lost 3 bases, with 8 bases spanning the gap. CDR3 length equals 12 residues. The CDR3 DNA sequence: TGTGCCAGCAGTCCCGGAGGCTACGAGCAGTACTTC. Translation: CASSPGGYEQYF.

The genes are TRBV5-6 and TRBJ2-1; 8 positions match TRBD2. With 2 bases clipped from V and 9 bases from J, the junction kept 1 base outside the gene matches. Germline loops: CDR1 SGHDT, CDR2 YYEEEE. This CDR3 spans 12 amino acids. The chain's CDR3 is CASSLLAAEQFF. Here the CDR3 DNA reads TGTGCCAGCAGCTTACTAGCGGCTGAGCAGTTCTTC.

The table lists this clone with a count of one. The chain is built from TRBV15 and TRBJ1-4, with 7 bases fitting TRBD1. Germline CDR1 LNHNV, CDR2 YYDKDF (reference sequence). The junction had 3 bases not matched to a gene; V was cut back by 1 base and J by 4 bases. This CDR3 comprises 15 residues. CDR3 DNA: TGTGCCACCAGCAGAGGGACAGGCCGTAATGAAAAACTGTTTTTT. Its protein product is CATSRGTGRNEKLFF.

This chain links TRBV6-1 with TRBJ2-1; 8 bases agree with TRBD2. With V trimmed by 7 bases and J by 7 bases, 3 bases remained unmatched. CDR3 length: 12 amino acids. Germline V gene data show CDR1 as MNHNS and CDR2 as SASEGT. CDR3 region: CASILAGNEQFF. Written as DNA, the CDR3 is TGTGCCAGCATTTTAGCGGGGAATGAGCAGTTCTTC.

This rearrangement joins TRBV12-5 to TRBJ2-7; 7 nucleotides match TRBD1. J lost 2 bases, V lost 3 bases, and 13 bases had no gene match. This CDR3 has 17 residues. The germline CDR1 and CDR2 sequences are LGHNT and FRNRAP. CDR3 in DNA: TGTGCTAGTGGTTTCTCGACCGGGGACAGAGTTACCTACGAGCAGTACTTC. Amino acid sequence: CASGFSTGDRVTYEQYF.

This chain links TRBV19 with TRBJ1-4, with a tentative D call TRBD1 (5 bases). Deletions cut 6 bases from V and 2 bases from J, with 10 bases between. Germline CDR1 reads LNHDA; CDR2 reads SQIVND (reference sequence). The CDR3 extends over 14 amino acids. CDR3 in DNA: TGTGCCAGTAGGCCGACAGATACTAATGAAAAACTGTTTTTT. The encoded protein is CASRPTDTNEKLFF.

This chain links TRBV7-9 with TRBJ2-7; D possibly corresponds to TRBD2 (7 bases). Germline V lookup: CDR1 SEHNR, CDR2 FQNEAQ (reference sequence). Trimming took 8 bases from V and 2 from J, leaving 19 bases between them. This CDR3 has 15 residues. The CDR3 spells CASGAYGGGTYEQYF. CDR3 nucleotides: TGTGCCAGCGGAGCTTACGGCGGGGGCACCTACGAGCAGTACTTC.

This chain links TRBV30 with TRBJ2-7, with unresolved D. Trimming shortened V by 5 bases and J by 0 bases, and 11 bases separated the two germline ends. Germline lookup yields CDR1 GTSNPN and CDR2 SVGIG (reference sequence). The CDR3 length is 13 residues. This CDR3 is CAWERESSYEQYF. The CDR3 DNA reads as TGTGCCTGGGAGAGAGAGAGCTCCTACGAGCAGTACTTC.

V gene TRBV7-8 combines with J gene TRBJ2-1, with D tentatively TRBD2 (6 bases). Per the germline V gene, CDR1 is SGHVS and CDR2 is FQNEAQ. V was clipped by 3 bases and J by 7 bases, with 22 bases between them. The CDR3 is made up of 17 amino acids. The CDR3 DNA follows: TGTGCCAGCAGCTTCTCCCTCGAGGCGAATGGGAGGAATGAGCAGTTCTTC. Translation: CASSFSLEANGRNEQFF.

V usage is TRBV4-1 and J usage is TRBJ2-6; a weak D match, TRBD1 (5 bases). The CDR3 spans 15 residues. Between the trimmed V and J ends, which lost 6 bases and 2 bases, there was a span of 11 bases. The germline V gene encodes CDR1 MGHRA and CDR2 YSYEKL. CDR3 DNA sequence: TGCGCCAGCAGGCCCAGGGTCACTGGGGCCAACGTCCTGACTTTC. This translates into CASRPRVTGANVLTF.

This clone has only a few counts. This rearrangement joins TRBV6-1 to TRBJ1-2, with 10 bases fitting TRBD1. The germline V gene has CDR1 MNHNS and CDR2 SASEGT. CDR3 length: 13 amino acids. The CDR3 coding sequence is TGTGCGACAGGGGGCCGTTCTGGCTATGGCTACACCTTC. Amino acid sequence: CATGGRSGYGYTF.

This clone was counted a single time. The chain joins TRBV7-9 to TRBJ1-1; D might be TRBD1 (5 bases). Trimming pared 5 bases from V and 6 bases from J, leaving 16 bases between. In germline, CDR1 is SEHNR, CDR2 FQNEAQ (reference sequence). The CDR3 spans 14 residues. The CDR3 here is CASSPPGENPEAFF. The CDR3 DNA is TGTGCCAGCAGCCCCCCGGGGGAAAACCCTGAAGCTTTCTTT.

The chain is built from TRBV2 and TRBJ2-7; 7 positions match TRBD1. The junction had 10 bases not matched to a gene; V was cut back by 6 bases and J by 5 bases. The length of the CDR3 is 14 residues. Germline-derived CDR1 and CDR2 are SNHLY and FYNNEI. The CDR3 sequence is CASRVPTGFDEQYF. The CDR3 DNA sequence: TGTGCCAGCAGGGTTCCGACAGGGTTCGACGAGCAGTACTTC.

Only a few counts were recorded for this clone. The V gene is TRBV4-2, the J gene TRBJ2-2, with D hard to call. Germline V CDR1 and CDR2: LGHNA, YNFKEQ. The CDR3 sequence is 16 residues long. V gave up 4 bases and J gave up 0 bases, with 12 bases separating them. The CDR3 DNA follows: TGTGCCAGCAGCCGCTCGGCGGATGCGAACACCGGGGAGCTGTTTTTT. This codes for CASSRSADANTGELFF.

In DNA form, the CDR3 reads TGTGCCAGTACGAAACCTAACAGCTGGAATTATGGCTACACCTTC. Translating it yields CASTKPNSWNYGYTF. The chain joins TRBV19 to TRBJ1-2; no definite D call. V lost 7 bases and J lost 5, with 20 bases in between. Germline V gene lookup returns CDR1 LNHDA and CDR2 SQIVND (reference sequence). The CDR3 loop spans 15 amino acids. The complete variable domain, with remaining parts taken from reference TRBV19 and TRBJ1-2, reads DGGITQSPKYLFRKEGQNVTLSCEQNLNHDAMYWYRQDPGQGLRLIYYSQIVNDFQKGDIAEGYSVSREKKESFPLTVTSAQKNPTAFYLCASTKPNSWNYGYTFGSGTRLTVV.

V and J are TRBV9 and TRBJ1-2; 9 bases match TRBD1. Germline CDR1 SGDLS, CDR2 YYNGEE. V trimming: 3 bases; J trimming: 8 bases; junction bases outside the gene matches: 14. This CDR3 contains 16 residues. The CDR3 DNA sequence: TGTGCCAGCAGCGAGGGACAGGGCCTCCTTGCCGGGGGCTACACCTTC. Protein product: CASSEGQGLLAGGYTF.

This chain connects TRBV19 to TRBJ1-5, with 9 nucleotides matching TRBD1. This CDR3 is built from 18 residues. The V gene's germline CDR1 is LNHDA and CDR2 SQIVND (reference sequence). V was pared by 5 bases and J by 7 bases, with 18 bases of the junction left unmatched. The CDR3 loop is CASSSRTGAGGVNQPQHF. The CDR3 coding sequence is TGTGCCAGTAGTTCTCGGACAGGGGCCGGGGGTGTGAACCAGCCCCAGCATTTT.

The chain uses TRBV10-3 and TRBJ1-3; D may be TRBD1 (5 bases). Trimming took off 10 bases at V and 0 bases at J, with 7 bases between the two ends. The CDR3 consists of 12 residues. CDR1 is ENHRY, CDR2 SYGVKD, per germline. The CDR3 DNA sequence: TGTGCCAGTACAGGCTCTGGAAACACCATATATTTT. Translating it yields CASTGSGNTIYF.

The V call is TRBV7-2, the J call TRBJ2-1, with D maybe TRBD2 (6 bases). V lost 1 base to trimming and J lost 4 bases, with 14 bases between them. CDR1 is SGHTA and CDR2 is FQGNSA in the germline V gene. This CDR3 is 16 amino acids long. In nucleotides, the CDR3 is TGTGCCAGCAGCTTAGATAGGGGACTCATTTACAATGAGCAGTTCTTC. It codes for CASSLDRGLIYNEQFF. The full variable domain, completed using reference TRBV7-2 and TRBJ2-1, is GAGVSQSPSNKVTEKGKDVELRCDPISGHTALYWYRQSLGQGLEFLIYFQGNSAPDKSGLPSDRFSAERTGGSVSTLTIQRTQQEDSAVYLCASSLDRGLIYNEQFFGPGTRLTVL.